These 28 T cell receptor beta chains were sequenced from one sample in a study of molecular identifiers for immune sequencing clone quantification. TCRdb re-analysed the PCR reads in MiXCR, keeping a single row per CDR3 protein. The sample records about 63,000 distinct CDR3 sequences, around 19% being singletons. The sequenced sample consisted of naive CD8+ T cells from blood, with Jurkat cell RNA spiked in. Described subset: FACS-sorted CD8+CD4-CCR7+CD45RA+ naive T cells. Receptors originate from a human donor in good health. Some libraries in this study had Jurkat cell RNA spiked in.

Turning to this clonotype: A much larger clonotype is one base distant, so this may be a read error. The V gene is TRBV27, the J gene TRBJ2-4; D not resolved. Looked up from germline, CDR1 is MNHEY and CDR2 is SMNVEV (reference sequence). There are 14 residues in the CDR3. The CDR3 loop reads CACSPWGAKNIQYF. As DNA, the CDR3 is TGTGCCTGCAGCCCTTGGGGAGCCAAAAACATTCAGTACTTC.

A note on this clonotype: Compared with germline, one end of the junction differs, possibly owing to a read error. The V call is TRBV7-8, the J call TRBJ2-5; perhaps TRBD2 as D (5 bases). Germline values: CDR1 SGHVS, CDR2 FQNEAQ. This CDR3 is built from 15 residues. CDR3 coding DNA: TGTGCCCGCAGCTCCGCGGGCCCCCTGGGGGAGACCCAGTACTTC. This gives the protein CARSSAGPLGETQYF.

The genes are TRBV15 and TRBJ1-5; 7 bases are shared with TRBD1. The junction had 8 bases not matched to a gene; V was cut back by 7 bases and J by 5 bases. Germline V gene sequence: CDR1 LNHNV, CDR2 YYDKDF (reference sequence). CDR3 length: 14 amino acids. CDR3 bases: TGTGCCACCACCCCAGGGGGTTCACATCAGCCCCAGCATTTT. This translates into CATTPGGSHQPQHF. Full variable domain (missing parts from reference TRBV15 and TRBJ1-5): DAMVIQNPRYQVTQFGKPVTLSCSQTLNHNVMYWYQQKSSQAPKLLFHYYDKDFNNEADTPDNFQSRRPNTSFCFLDIRSPGLGDTAMYLCATTPGGSHQPQHFGDGTRLSIL.

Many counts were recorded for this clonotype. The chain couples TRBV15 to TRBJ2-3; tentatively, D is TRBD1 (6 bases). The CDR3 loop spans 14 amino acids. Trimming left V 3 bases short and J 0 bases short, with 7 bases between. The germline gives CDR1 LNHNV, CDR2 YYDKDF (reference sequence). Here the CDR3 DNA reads TGTGCCACCAGCAGGACAGGAAGCACAGATACGCAGTATTTT. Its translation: CATSRTGSTDTQYF.

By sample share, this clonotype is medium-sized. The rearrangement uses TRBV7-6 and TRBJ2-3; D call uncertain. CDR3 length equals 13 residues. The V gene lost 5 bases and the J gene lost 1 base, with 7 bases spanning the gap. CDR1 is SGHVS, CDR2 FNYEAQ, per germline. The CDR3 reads CASSLTGTDTQYF. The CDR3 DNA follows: TGTGCCAGCAGCCTCACAGGCACAGATACGCAGTATTTT.

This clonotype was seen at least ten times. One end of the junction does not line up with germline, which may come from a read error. The CDR3 nucleotides read TGTGCTAGCAGCTTAGGGACCCTACATACAGATACGCAGTATTTT. Translation gives CASSLGTLHTDTQYF. This chain uses TRBV7-7 with TRBJ2-3; D is perhaps TRBD1 or TRBD2 (5 bases each). CDR1 SSHAT and CDR2 FNYEAQ come from the germline V gene (reference sequence). The CDR3 covers 15 residues. The full variable domain, with the rest looked up from reference TRBV7-7 and TRBJ2-3, is GAGVSQSPRYKVTKRGQDVTLRCDPISSHATLYWYQQALGQGPEFLTYFNYEAQPDKSGLPSDRFSAERPEGSISTLTIQRTEQRDSAMYRCASSLGTLHTDTQYFGPGTRLTVL.

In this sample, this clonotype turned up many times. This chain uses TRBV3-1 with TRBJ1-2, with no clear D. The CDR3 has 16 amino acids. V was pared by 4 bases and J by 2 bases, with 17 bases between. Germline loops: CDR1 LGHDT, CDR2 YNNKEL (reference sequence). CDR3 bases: TGTGCCAGCAGCCCAGGACGGAACGAGCTAAACTATGGCTACACCTTC. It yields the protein CASSPGRNELNYGYTF.

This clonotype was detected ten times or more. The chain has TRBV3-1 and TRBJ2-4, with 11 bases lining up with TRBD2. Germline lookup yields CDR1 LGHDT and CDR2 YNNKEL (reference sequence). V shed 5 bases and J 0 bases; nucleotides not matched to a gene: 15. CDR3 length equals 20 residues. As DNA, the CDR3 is TGTGCCAGCAGCAATCCGGGACTAGCGGATCAAAACCTAGCCAAAAACATTCAGTACTTC. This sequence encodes CASSNPGLADQNLAKNIQYF.

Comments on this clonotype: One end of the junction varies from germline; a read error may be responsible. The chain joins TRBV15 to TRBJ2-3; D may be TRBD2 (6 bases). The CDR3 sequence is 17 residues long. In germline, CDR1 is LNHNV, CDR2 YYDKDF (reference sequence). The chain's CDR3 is CAASRTASGAPTDTQYF. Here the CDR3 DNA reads TGTGCCGCCAGCAGAACTGCATCGGGAGCTCCCACAGATACGCAGTATTTT. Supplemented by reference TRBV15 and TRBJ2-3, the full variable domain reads DAMVIQNPRYQVTQFGKPVTLSCSQTLNHNVMYWYQQKSSQAPKLLFHYYDKDFNNEADTPDNFQSRRPNTSFCFLDIRSPGLGDTAMYLCAASRTASGAPTDTQYFGPGTRLTVL.

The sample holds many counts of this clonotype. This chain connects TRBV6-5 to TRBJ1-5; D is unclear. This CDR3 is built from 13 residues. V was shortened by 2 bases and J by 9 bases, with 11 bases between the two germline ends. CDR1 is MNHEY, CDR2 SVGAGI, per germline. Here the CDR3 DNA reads TGTGCCAGCAGTTACAGCGGATATTGGCCCCAGCATTTT. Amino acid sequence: CASSYSGYWPQHF.

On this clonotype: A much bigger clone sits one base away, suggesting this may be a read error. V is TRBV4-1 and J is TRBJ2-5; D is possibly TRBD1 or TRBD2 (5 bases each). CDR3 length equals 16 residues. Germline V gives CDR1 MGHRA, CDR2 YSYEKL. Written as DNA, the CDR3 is TGCGCCAGCAGCCAAGAGAGGGGCGCCGAAGGTGAGACCAAGTACTTC. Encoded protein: CASSQERGAEGETKYF.

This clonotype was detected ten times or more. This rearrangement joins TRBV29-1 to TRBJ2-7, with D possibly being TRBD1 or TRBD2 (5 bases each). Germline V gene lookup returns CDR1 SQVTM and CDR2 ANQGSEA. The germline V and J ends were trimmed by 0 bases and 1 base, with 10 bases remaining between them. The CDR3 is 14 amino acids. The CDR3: CSVEEGTGSYEQYF. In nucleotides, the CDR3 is TGCAGCGTTGAAGAAGGGACGGGTTCCTACGAGCAGTACTTC.

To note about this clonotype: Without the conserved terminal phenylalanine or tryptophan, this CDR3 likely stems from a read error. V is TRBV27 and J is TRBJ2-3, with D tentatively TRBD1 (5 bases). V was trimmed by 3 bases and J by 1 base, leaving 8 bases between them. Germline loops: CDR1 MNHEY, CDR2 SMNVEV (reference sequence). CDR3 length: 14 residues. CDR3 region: CASSLGLGTDTQYS. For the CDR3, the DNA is TGTGCCAGCAGTTTGGGGCTGGGCACAGATACGCAGTATTCT.

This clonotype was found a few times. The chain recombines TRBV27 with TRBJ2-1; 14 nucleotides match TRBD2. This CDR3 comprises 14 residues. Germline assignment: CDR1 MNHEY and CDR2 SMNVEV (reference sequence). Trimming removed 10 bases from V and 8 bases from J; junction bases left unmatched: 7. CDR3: CATGTSGSGYEQFF. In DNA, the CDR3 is TGTGCCACCGGGACTAGCGGGAGTGGTTATGAGCAGTTCTTC.

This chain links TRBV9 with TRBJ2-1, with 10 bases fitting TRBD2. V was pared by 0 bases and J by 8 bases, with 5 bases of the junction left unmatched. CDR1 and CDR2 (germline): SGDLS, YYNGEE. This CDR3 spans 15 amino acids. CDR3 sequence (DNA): TGTGCCAGCAGCGTAGCGGGACTAGCGTTCGATGAGCAGTTCTTC. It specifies CASSVAGLAFDEQFF.

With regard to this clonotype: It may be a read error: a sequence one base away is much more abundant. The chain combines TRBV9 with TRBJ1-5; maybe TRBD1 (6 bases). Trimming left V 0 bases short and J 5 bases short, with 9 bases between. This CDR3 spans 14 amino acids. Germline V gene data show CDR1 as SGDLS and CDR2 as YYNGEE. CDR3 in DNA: TGTGCCAGCAGCGTAGGGGGGGCCCATCAGCCCCAGCATTTT. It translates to CASSVGGAHQPQHF.

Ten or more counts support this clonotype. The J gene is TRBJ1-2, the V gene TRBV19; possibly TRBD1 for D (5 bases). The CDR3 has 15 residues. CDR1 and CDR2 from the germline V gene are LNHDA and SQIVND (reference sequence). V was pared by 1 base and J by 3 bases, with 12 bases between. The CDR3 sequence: CASSIGQGGYYGYTF. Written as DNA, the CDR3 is TGTGCCAGTAGTATAGGGCAGGGCGGTTACTATGGCTACACCTTC.

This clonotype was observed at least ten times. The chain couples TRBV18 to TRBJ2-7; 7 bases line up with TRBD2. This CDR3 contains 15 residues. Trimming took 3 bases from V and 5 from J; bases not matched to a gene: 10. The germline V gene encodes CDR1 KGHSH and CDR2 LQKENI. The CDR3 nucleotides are TGTGCCAGCTCACCGGGGAGGGAGGGCCGAAACGAGCAGTACTTC. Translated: CASSPGREGRNEQYF.

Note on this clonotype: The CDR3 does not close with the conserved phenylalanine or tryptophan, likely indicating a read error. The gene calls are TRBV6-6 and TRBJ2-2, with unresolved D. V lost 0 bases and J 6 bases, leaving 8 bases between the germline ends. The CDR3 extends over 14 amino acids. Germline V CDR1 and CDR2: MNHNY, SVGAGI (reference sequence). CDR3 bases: TGTGCCAGCAGTTACTCGACATCCCCCGGGGAGCTGTTTCTT. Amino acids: CASSYSTSPGELFL.

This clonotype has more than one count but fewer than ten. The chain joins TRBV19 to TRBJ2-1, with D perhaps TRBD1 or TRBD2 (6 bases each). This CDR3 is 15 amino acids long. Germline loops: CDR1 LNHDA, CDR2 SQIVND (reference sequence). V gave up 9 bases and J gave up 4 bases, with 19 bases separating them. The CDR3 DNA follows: TGTGCCAGCCACGCGGGACACCCATTATACAATGAGCAGTTCTTC. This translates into CASHAGHPLYNEQFF.

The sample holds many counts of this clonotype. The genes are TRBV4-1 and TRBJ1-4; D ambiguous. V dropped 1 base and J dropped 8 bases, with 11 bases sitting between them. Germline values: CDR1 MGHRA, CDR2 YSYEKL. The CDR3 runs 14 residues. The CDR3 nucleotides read TGCGCCAGCAGCCAAGTCGGGCTACGCGAAAAACTGTTTTTT. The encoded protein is CASSQVGLREKLFF.

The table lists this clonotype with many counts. The CDR3 nucleotides are TGTGCCAGTAGTACAGGGACGGTATACGAGCAGTACTTC. Amino acids: CASSTGTVYEQYF. The chain is built from TRBV19 and TRBJ2-7; tentatively, D is TRBD1 or TRBD2 (5 bases each). In germline, CDR1 is LNHDA, CDR2 SQIVND (reference sequence). V was trimmed by 4 bases and J by 4 bases, leaving 11 bases between them. This CDR3 has 13 amino acids.

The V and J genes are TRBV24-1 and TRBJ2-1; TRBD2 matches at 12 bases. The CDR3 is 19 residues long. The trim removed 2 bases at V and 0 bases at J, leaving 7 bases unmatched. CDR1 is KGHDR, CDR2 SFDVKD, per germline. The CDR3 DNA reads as TGTGCCACCAGTGATTCGGCTAGCGGGAGGGATAGCTCCTACAATGAGCAGTTCTTC. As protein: CATSDSASGRDSSYNEQFF.

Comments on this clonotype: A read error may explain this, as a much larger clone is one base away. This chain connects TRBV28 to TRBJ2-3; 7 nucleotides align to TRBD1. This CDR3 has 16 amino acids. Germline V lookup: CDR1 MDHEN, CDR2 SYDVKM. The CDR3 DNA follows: TGTGCCAGCTACTCGACCCGGGACAGAAGCACAGATACGCGGTATTTT. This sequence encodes CASYSTRDRSTDTRYF.

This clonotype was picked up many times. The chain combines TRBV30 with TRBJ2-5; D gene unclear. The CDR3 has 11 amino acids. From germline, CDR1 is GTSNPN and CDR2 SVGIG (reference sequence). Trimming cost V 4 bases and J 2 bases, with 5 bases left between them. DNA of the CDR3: TGTGCCTGGACGCGGCAAGAGACCCAGTACTTC. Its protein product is CAWTRQETQYF.

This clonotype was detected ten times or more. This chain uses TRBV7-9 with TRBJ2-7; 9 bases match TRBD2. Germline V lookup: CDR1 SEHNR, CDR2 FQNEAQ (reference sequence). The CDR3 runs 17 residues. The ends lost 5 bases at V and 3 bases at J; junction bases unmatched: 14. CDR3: CASSPPRSGRSHYEQYF. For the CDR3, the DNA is TGTGCCAGCAGCCCGCCGCGTAGCGGGAGATCCCACTACGAGCAGTACTTC.

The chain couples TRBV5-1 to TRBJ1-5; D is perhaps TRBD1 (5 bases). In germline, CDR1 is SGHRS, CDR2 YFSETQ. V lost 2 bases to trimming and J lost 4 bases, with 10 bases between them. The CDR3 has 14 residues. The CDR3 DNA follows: TGCGCCAGCAGCTTATGGGGGGGTAATCAGCCCCAGCATTTT. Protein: CASSLWGGNQPQHF.

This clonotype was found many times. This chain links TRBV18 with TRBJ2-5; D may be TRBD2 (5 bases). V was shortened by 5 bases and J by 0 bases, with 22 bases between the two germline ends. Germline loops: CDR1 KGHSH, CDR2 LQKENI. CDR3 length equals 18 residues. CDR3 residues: CASSTGFGVDPHQETQYF. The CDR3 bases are TGTGCCAGCTCAACGGGATTCGGGGTGGACCCCCACCAAGAGACCCAGTACTTC. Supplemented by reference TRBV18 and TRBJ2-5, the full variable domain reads NAGVMQNPRHLVRRRGQEARLRCSPMKGHSHVYWYRQLPEEGLKFMVYLQKENIIDESGMPKERFSAEFPKEGPSILRIQQVVRGDSAAYFCASSTGFGVDPHQETQYFGPGTRLLVL.